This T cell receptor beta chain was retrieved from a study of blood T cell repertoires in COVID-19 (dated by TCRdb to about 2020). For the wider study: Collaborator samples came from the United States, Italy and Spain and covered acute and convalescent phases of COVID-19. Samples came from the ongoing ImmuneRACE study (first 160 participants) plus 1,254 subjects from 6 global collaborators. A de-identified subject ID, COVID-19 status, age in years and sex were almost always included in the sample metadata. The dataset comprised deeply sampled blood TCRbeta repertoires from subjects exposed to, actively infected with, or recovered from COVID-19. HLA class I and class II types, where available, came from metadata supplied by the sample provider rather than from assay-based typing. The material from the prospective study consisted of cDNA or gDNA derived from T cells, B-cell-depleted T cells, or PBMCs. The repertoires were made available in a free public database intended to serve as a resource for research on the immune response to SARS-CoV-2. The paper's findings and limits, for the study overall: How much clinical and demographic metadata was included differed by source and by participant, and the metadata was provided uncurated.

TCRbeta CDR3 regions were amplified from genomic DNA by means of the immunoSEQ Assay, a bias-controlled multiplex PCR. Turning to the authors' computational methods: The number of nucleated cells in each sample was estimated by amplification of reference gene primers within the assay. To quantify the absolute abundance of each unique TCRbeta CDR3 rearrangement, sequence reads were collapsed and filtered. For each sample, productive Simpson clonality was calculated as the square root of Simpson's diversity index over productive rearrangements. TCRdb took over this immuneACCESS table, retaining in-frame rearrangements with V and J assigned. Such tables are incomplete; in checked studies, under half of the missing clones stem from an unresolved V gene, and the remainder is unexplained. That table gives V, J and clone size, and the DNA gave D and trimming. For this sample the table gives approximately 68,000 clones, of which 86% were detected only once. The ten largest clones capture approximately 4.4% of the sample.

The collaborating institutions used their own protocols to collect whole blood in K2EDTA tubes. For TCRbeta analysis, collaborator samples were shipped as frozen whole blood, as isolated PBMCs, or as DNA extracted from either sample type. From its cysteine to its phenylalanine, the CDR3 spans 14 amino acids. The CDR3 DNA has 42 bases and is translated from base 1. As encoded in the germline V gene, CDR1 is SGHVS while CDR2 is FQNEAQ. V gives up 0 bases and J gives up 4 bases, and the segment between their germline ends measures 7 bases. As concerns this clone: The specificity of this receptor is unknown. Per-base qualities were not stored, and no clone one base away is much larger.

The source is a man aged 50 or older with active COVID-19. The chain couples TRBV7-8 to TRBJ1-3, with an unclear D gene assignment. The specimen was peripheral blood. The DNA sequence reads TGTGCCAGCAGCTTAGCGTCGCGGGGAAACACCATATATTTT. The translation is CASSLASRGNTIYF.